This T cell receptor (beta chain) appears in the sequencing data of a study of T cell clonality in common variable immunodeficiency. Study conclusions and caveats: CVID subjects shared fewer TCRbeta clones than healthy controls did. Links between repertoire features and CVID complications were heterogeneity-limited.

This clone occurred many times. The antigen is not known. Read coverage stops 3 residues before the CDR3 terminus; the germline J gene supplies the remainder. Sequencing input was equivalent genomic DNA from CVID and controls. TCRdb's table, derived via immunoSEQ multiplex PCR, lists solely in-frame clones and lacks some. The specimen has about 66,000 clones, none found just once. J lost 8 bases, V lost 5 bases, and 9 bases had no gene match. The CDR3 totals 14 residues. From germline, CDR1 is SGHRS and CDR2 YFSETQ. This sequence originates from a person between 18 and 75 years old in good health. Sequenced material: peripheral blood mononuclear cells. This rearrangement joins TRBV5-1 to TRBJ1-4, with 7 nucleotides matching TRBD1. The CDR3 bases that were read are TGCGCCAGCAGTTCGACAGGGTCAGGAGAAAAA. It encodes CASSSTGSGEK. The CDR3 in its entirety is CASSSTGSGEKLFF.